A single sample gave rise to the 16 T cell receptor beta chains below, sequenced in a study of human T cells and chemical hapten exposure (dated by TCRdb to about 2021). Libraries were made using RACE. This sample was sequenced with a NextSeq 500. TCRdb reworked the public reads: Q25 trimming with fastp, MiXCR clone assembly, productive beta chains retained. Rows are combined by CDR3 protein, so each entry shows the most common genes and DNA. The sample table holds 95,000 to 150,000 distinct CDR3 sequences, of which around 11% were seen once. The ten largest make up over 2% of the sample. The time point label on this specimen signifies: patch test 3, about 24 weeks after DPC sensitization. The label giving this sample's treatment or condition can be read as: therapeutic diphenylcyclopropenone sensitization with weekly scalp DPC. The material was whole blood, obtained in connection with sensitization to the hapten diphenylcyclopropenone (DPC). The receptors derive from a woman aged 45-59 years with alopecia areata. Some clones in this sample may be carry-over from other donors' samples.

This clonotype was detected ten times or more. The rearrangement links TRBV6-2 or TRBV6-3 to TRBJ2-1; 7 nucleotides match TRBD1. Trimming took 6 bases from V and 5 from J; bases not matched to a gene: 10. Per germline, CDR1 MNHEY and CDR2 SVGEGT. The CDR3 has 15 amino acids. In DNA form, the CDR3 reads TGTGCCAGCAGACGGACCGGGACAGCGAACAATGAGCAGTTCTTC. It yields the protein CASRRTGTANNEQFF.

This clonotype appeared a few times. The rearrangement links TRBV14 to TRBJ1-1; D is ambiguous. Germline V CDR1 and CDR2: SGHDN, FVKESK. The CDR3 consists of 13 residues. The V and J ends lost 2 bases and 4 bases respectively, with 8 bases between them. The CDR3 protein is CASSQSRGTEAFF. CDR3 DNA: TGTGCCAGCAGCCAATCGCGTGGCACTGAAGCTTTCTTT.

The V and J genes are TRBV12-3 or TRBV12-4 and TRBJ2-1, with D hard to call. This CDR3 is 13 amino acids long. The V end lost 4 bases, the J end lost 9 bases, and 13 bases lay between the germline ends. CDR3 loop: CASSSDRSSEQFF. The CDR3 region has the DNA TGTGCCAGCAGTTCGGACCGATCAAGTGAGCAGTTCTTC.

V usage is TRBV7-2 and J usage is TRBJ2-5; 7 bases map to TRBD2. This CDR3 has 15 amino acids. CDR1 and CDR2 (germline): SGHTA, FQGNSA. V shed 0 bases and J 3 bases; nucleotides not matched to a gene: 4. CDR3 nucleotides: TGTGCCAGCAGCTTAGCGGCGGGAGCCGAAGAGACCCAGTACTTC. This sequence encodes CASSLAAGAEETQYF.

The V call is TRBV11-2, the J call TRBJ2-7; 9 nucleotides agree with TRBD1. Germline V lookup: CDR1 SGHAT, CDR2 FQNNGV. The CDR3 runs 17 residues. The junction had 11 bases not matched to a gene; V was cut back by 4 bases and J by 1 base. The CDR3 sequence: CASSSIRMTGGSYEQYF. The CDR3 nucleotides read TGTGCCAGCAGCTCGATTAGGATGACAGGGGGTTCCTACGAGCAGTACTTC.

The genes are TRBV3-1 and TRBJ2-4; D gene ambiguous. V was trimmed by 4 bases and J by 0 bases, leaving 16 bases between them. Germline CDR1 LGHDT, CDR2 YNNKEL (reference sequence). This CDR3 is 17 amino acids long. In DNA, the CDR3 is TGTGCCAGCAGCCCCCGACAAGGGAACCTAGCCAAAAACATTCAGTACTTC. It yields the protein CASSPRQGNLAKNIQYF.

This clonotype was seen only a few times. The chain combines TRBV27 with TRBJ1-1; D ambiguous. Germline values: CDR1 MNHEY, CDR2 SMNVEV (reference sequence). The V end was cut by 7 bases, the J end by 2 bases, with 17 bases between. CDR3 length equals 15 residues. CDR3 sequence: CASIPLGEFNTEAFF. CDR3 DNA sequence: TGTGCCAGCATTCCCCTTGGGGAATTTAACACTGAAGCTTTCTTT.

This clonotype was recorded at least ten times. J is TRBJ1-6 and V is TRBV6-5; 7 nucleotides line up with TRBD1. Per germline, CDR1 MNHEY and CDR2 SVGAGI. The CDR3 contains 15 residues. V lost 4 bases, J lost 10 bases, and 10 bases stayed unmatched. The CDR3 DNA follows: TGTGCCAGCAGTTCCGCGACAGGGATTAGATCACCCCTCCACTTT. This translates into CASSSATGIRSPLHF.

The chain employs TRBV9 and TRBJ2-7, with unresolved D. Between the trimmed V and J ends, which lost 6 bases and 6 bases, there was a span of 19 bases. Germline CDR1 SGDLS, CDR2 YYNGEE. The CDR3 consists of 14 residues. CDR3 sequence reads: CASNPGTDGIEQYF. Here the CDR3 DNA reads TGTGCCAGCAACCCCGGCACGGATGGGATCGAGCAGTACTTC.

The V gene is TRBV4-1, the J gene TRBJ2-3; TRBD2 might be the D (5 bases). The CDR3 has 15 amino acids. Germline CDR1 and CDR2: MGHRA and YSYEKL. Trimming left V 3 bases short and J 0 bases short, with 10 bases between. CDR3: CASSQVTGSTDTQYF. CDR3 sequence (DNA): TGCGCCAGCAGCCAGGTGACGGGGAGCACAGATACGCAGTATTTT.

This clonotype was seen repeatedly, ten times or more. The V call is TRBV11-2, the J call TRBJ2-1, with D tentatively TRBD2 (6 bases). The germline CDR1 and CDR2 sequences are SGHAT and FQNNGV. The CDR3 contains 15 residues. Trimming took off 3 bases at V and 7 bases at J, with 16 bases between the two ends. The CDR3 spells CASSFGGNGLNEQFF. The CDR3 coding sequence is TGTGCCAGCAGCTTTGGGGGGAACGGTCTAAATGAGCAGTTCTTC.

This clonotype was picked up a small number of times. The genes are TRBV29-1 and TRBJ1-2; D is unresolved. V lost 4 bases to trimming and J lost 2 bases, with 11 bases between them. The CDR3 extends over 13 amino acids. Germline V gene data show CDR1 as SQVTM and CDR2 as ANQGSEA. The CDR3 here is CSVGVRRNYGYTF. In DNA form, the CDR3 reads TGCAGCGTTGGGGTCAGGAGGAACTATGGCTACACCTTC.

This clonotype appeared a few times. This chain connects TRBV20-1 to TRBJ1-6, with D perhaps TRBD1 (6 bases). Trimming removed 4 bases at V and 6 bases at J, with 13 bases between. CDR1 and CDR2 from the germline V gene are DFQATT and SNEGSKA (reference sequence). The CDR3 contains 14 residues. CDR3 in DNA: TGCAGTGCTATACGGGGGGGCGGTAATTCACCCCTCCACTTT. The encoded protein is CSAIRGGGNSPLHF.

The sample holds a few counts of this clonotype. The rearrangement uses TRBV5-1 and TRBJ2-1; D uncertain. The CDR3 is made up of 15 amino acids. V was clipped by 0 bases and J by 3 bases, with 10 bases between them. Germline CDR1 SGHRS, CDR2 YFSETQ. This CDR3 reads CASSLADDNYNEQFF. DNA for the CDR3: TGCGCCAGCAGCTTGGCGGACGATAACTACAATGAGCAGTTCTTC.

This clonotype occurred a few times. The gene calls are TRBV20-1 and TRBJ2-1, with 7 bases that match TRBD2. Looked up from germline, CDR1 is DFQATT and CDR2 is SNEGSKA (reference sequence). The CDR3 consists of 16 residues. V was pared by 6 bases and J by 7 bases, with 18 bases of the junction left unmatched. The CDR3 region is CSAETSVRLQQNEQFF. For the CDR3, the DNA is TGCAGTGCCGAAACTAGCGTGAGACTCCAACAAAATGAGCAGTTCTTC.

There are many counts of this clonotype. The chain combines TRBV20-1 with TRBJ2-1; D perhaps matches TRBD2 (5 bases). Germline lookup yields CDR1 DFQATT and CDR2 SNEGSKA (reference sequence). Trimming pared 6 bases from V and 3 bases from J, leaving 18 bases between. The CDR3 extends over 15 amino acids. The CDR3 loop reads CSALAVGAGYNEQFF. The CDR3 DNA reads TGCAGTGCCTTGGCGGTAGGCGCGGGCTACAATGAGCAGTTCTTC.